These 24 T cell receptor beta chains originate from one sample sequenced in a study of OX40 agonist ivuxolimab in advanced cancers. The protocol was immunoSEQ multiplex PCR, while the TCRdb copy is restricted to in-frame clones and leaves out a portion. The sample lists over 20,000 clones, 65% to 85% seen once, with around 19% in the top ten. The sample in question was CD4+ or CD8+ T cells sorted from blood, obtained in a trial of the OX40 agonist ivuxolimab. All receptors come from an adult with an advanced solid tumor such as melanoma, head and neck, liver or kidney cancer.

The chain joins TRBV27 to TRBJ2-6; 11 nucleotides line up with TRBD1. This CDR3 comprises 19 residues. J gave up 3 bases and V 8 bases, and 15 bases lay outside the gene matches. Germline V CDR1 and CDR2: MNHEY, SMNVEV (reference sequence). The chain's CDR3 is CASRTGTGGFKGGANVLTF. In DNA, the CDR3 is TGTGCCAGCCGGACCGGGACAGGGGGGTTTAAGGGTGGGGCCAACGTCCTGACTTTC.

The chain carries TRBV27 and TRBJ1-2; D ambiguous. This CDR3 has 13 amino acids. Germline V gives CDR1 MNHEY, CDR2 SMNVEV (reference sequence). The V end lost 3 bases, the J end lost 8 bases, and 13 bases lay between the germline ends. The CDR3 coding sequence is TGTGCCAGCAGTTTGGGAGGGCTGACGGGCTACACCTTC. The encoded protein is CASSLGGLTGYTF.

The V gene is TRBV28, the J gene TRBJ2-7, with D possibly called TRBD1 or TRBD2 (5 bases each). The CDR3 loop spans 12 amino acids. CDR1 and CDR2 from the germline V gene are MDHEN and SYDVKM. V was cut by 7 bases and J by 5 bases, with 12 bases left in between. CDR3 protein: CASKTVGDEQYF. The CDR3 DNA reads as TGTGCCAGCAAGACAGTCGGGGACGAGCAGTACTTC.

The CDR3 DNA is TGTGCCAGCAGCCCCGGACTAGCGGATTTCCAAGAGACCCAGTACTTC. Translated: CASSPGLADFQETQYF. The chain recombines TRBV11-3 with TRBJ2-5; TRBD2 aligns across 10 bases. This CDR3 contains 16 residues. Germline V CDR1 and CDR2: SGHNT, YENEEA. After removal of 5 bases from V and 1 base from J, the junction contained 7 bases not matched to a gene.

This chain connects TRBV7-2 to TRBJ1-1; D remains ambiguous. The germline gives CDR1 SGHTA, CDR2 FQGNSA. This CDR3 is built from 15 residues. Trimming stripped 1 base from V and 0 bases from J, with 9 bases between. The DNA for the CDR3 is TGTGCCAGCAGCTTAGTCCCAAGCATGAACACTGAAGCTTTCTTT. Residues: CASSLVPSMNTEAFF.

The chain uses TRBV5-6 and TRBJ2-3; TRBD2 matches at 8 bases. The V and J ends lost 4 bases and 2 bases, in that order; junction bases with no gene match: 6. The V gene's germline CDR1 is SGHDT and CDR2 YYEEEE. The CDR3 runs to 15 residues. The chain's CDR3 is CASSPRGGLTDTQYF. The DNA of the CDR3 is TGTGCCAGCAGCCCACGGGGGGGGCTCACAGATACGCAGTATTTT.

This rearrangement joins TRBV28 to TRBJ2-4; 9 nucleotides line up with TRBD1. The CDR3 consists of 15 residues. In germline, CDR1 is MDHEN, CDR2 SYDVKM. V was pared by 2 bases and J by 6 bases, with 5 bases of the junction left unmatched. CDR3 in DNA: TGTGCCAGCAGTTTACTGCTGACAGGGGGAAACATTCAGTACTTC. As protein: CASSLLLTGGNIQYF.

This sequence joins TRBV9 and TRBJ2-2; D is possibly TRBD2 (7 bases). The V end lost 0 bases, the J end lost 0 bases, and 9 bases lay between the germline ends. This CDR3 is 16 amino acids long. CDR1 is SGDLS, CDR2 YYNGEE, per germline. The DNA of the CDR3 is TGTGCCAGCAGCGTAGTGGGGGGGCCGAACACCGGGGAGCTGTTTTTT. It is translated as CASSVVGGPNTGELFF.

The chain joins TRBV5-8 to TRBJ2-3; 14 bases are a match to TRBD2. Germline V gives CDR1 SGHTS, CDR2 YDEGEE. Unmatched junction bases numbered 7, after V lost 4 bases and J lost 3 bases. The CDR3 length is 17 residues. CDR3 in amino acids: CASSRPGTSGSTDTQYF. The CDR3, as DNA: TGTGCCAGCAGCCGACCCGGGACTAGCGGGAGTACAGATACGCAGTATTTT.

The J gene is TRBJ1-6, the V gene TRBV5-4, with 7 bases matching TRBD1. CDR1 is SGHNT and CDR2 is YYREEE in the germline V gene (reference sequence). J lost 6 bases, V lost 4 bases, and 10 bases had no gene match. The CDR3 totals 16 residues. CDR3 region: CASSREYRGSNSPLHF. Written as DNA, the CDR3 is TGTGCCAGCAGCCGGGAGTACAGGGGCAGTAATTCACCCCTCCACTTT. Together with reference TRBV5-4 and TRBJ1-6, the CDR3 gives the full variable domain: ETGVTQSPTHLIKTRGQQVTLRCSSQSGHNTVSWYQQALGQGPQFIFQYYREEENGRGNFPPRFSGLQFPNYSSELNVNALELDDSALYLCASSREYRGSNSPLHFGNGTRLTVT.

J is TRBJ2-7 and V is TRBV2; tentatively, D is TRBD1 (6 bases). Germline lookup yields CDR1 SNHLY and CDR2 FYNNEI. Trimming stripped 4 bases from V and 3 bases from J, with 13 bases between. The CDR3 covers 14 residues. DNA of the CDR3: TGTGCCAGCAGTGGACACAGGGTGGGCTACGAGCAGTACTTC. This codes for CASSGHRVGYEQYF.

This clone was picked up a small number of times. The rearrangement links TRBV7-6 to TRBJ1-1; D gene ambiguous. Germline V gene lookup returns CDR1 SGHVS and CDR2 FNYEAQ. CDR3 length: 12 amino acids. Trimming shortened V by 5 bases and J by 7 bases, and 11 bases separated the two germline ends. Here the CDR3 DNA reads TGTGCCAGCAGCCCAGGACTGCTTGAAGCTTTCTTT. Protein product: CASSPGLLEAFF.

This clone came up a few times. This sequence joins TRBV4-2 and TRBJ2-3; 7 bases line up with TRBD2. The CDR3 contains 17 residues. The V gene end was trimmed by 0 bases and the J gene end by 4 bases; junction bases not matched to a gene: 10. The V gene's germline CDR1 is LGHNA and CDR2 YNFKEQ. The CDR3 reads CASSQESGLVFPDTQYF. In DNA form, the CDR3 reads TGTGCCAGCAGCCAAGAGTCAGGACTAGTCTTCCCAGATACGCAGTATTTT.

DNA for the CDR3: TGTGCCAGCAGTGTCCCGGGGGCGGACACTGAAGCTTTCTTT. Its protein product is CASSVPGADTEAFF. The chain uses TRBV28 and TRBJ1-1, with D perhaps TRBD1 (6 bases). V lost 5 bases, J lost 3 bases, and 13 bases lay in between. The CDR3 length is 14 residues. Germline CDR1 reads MDHEN; CDR2 reads SYDVKM.

CDR3 coding DNA: TGTGCCAGCAGCTCCCGGGGAGTAGCGGGTTTTAGCGGCGATGAGCAGTTCTTC. Its protein is CASSSRGVAGFSGDEQFF. The chain has TRBV7-9 and TRBJ2-1; 7 bases map to TRBD2. Trimming at V came to 4 bases and at J to 8 bases, leaving 20 bases not matched to a gene. The CDR3 runs to 18 residues. The germline V gene encodes CDR1 SEHNR and CDR2 FQNEAQ (reference sequence).

This clone appeared a few times. V gene TRBV5-6 combines with J gene TRBJ2-7, with D unclear. Germline-derived CDR1 and CDR2 are SGHDT and YYEEEE. With 5 bases removed from V and 0 bases from J, the gap between germline ends came to 9 bases. The CDR3 extends over 13 amino acids. The CDR3 DNA reads TGTGCCAGCAGTCCTATTAGCTCCTACGAGCAGTACTTC. Protein product: CASSPISSYEQYF.

The gene calls are TRBV4-1 and TRBJ2-1, with 7 bases fitting TRBD2. The germline CDR1 and CDR2 sequences are MGHRA and YSYEKL. V dropped 1 base and J dropped 7; count of bases not matched to a gene: 1. The CDR3 consists of 13 residues. CDR3 sequence: CASSQGTSNEQFF. The CDR3, as DNA: TGCGCCAGCAGCCAAGGGACTAGTAATGAGCAGTTCTTC.

This clone came up once. The V and J genes are TRBV9 and TRBJ1-1; TRBD1 might be the D (6 bases). Trimming removed 3 bases at V and 1 base at J, with 10 bases between. Germline CDR1 and CDR2: SGDLS and YYNGEE. The CDR3 runs to 14 residues. CDR3 sequence: CASSESTGNTEAFF. In DNA, the CDR3 is TGTGCCAGCAGCGAATCGACAGGGAACACTGAAGCTTTCTTT.

This clone is medium-sized by share. V usage is TRBV7-2 and J usage is TRBJ2-7, with D perhaps TRBD2 (6 bases). V lost 5 bases and J 3 bases, leaving 14 bases between the germline ends. Germline V gives CDR1 SGHTA, CDR2 FQGNSA. The CDR3 has 14 residues. Written as DNA, the CDR3 is TGTGCCAGCAGCCAGCAAGAGGGAGGCTACGAGCAGTACTTC. Protein sequence: CASSQQEGGYEQYF.

This chain joins TRBV19 and TRBJ1-4, with TRBD1 identical over 8 bases. Germline-derived CDR1 and CDR2 are LNHDA and SQIVND (reference sequence). The CDR3 contains 13 residues. V lost 5 bases, J lost 8 bases, and 4 bases stayed unmatched. The CDR3 here is CASSARGREKLFF. CDR3 bases: TGTGCCAGTAGTGCCAGGGGGCGGGAAAAACTGTTTTTT. Full variable domain (missing parts from reference TRBV19 and TRBJ1-4): DGGITQSPKYLFRKEGQNVTLSCEQNLNHDAMYWYRQDPGQGLRLIYYSQIVNDFQKGDIAEGYSVSREKKESFPLTVTSAQKNPTAFYLCASSARGREKLFFGSGTQLSVL.

The chain combines TRBV18 with TRBJ2-5; 8 nucleotides align to TRBD2. The CDR3 covers 16 residues. CDR1 KGHSH and CDR2 LQKENI come from the germline V gene. Trimming took 3 bases from V and 3 from J; bases not matched to a gene: 9. For the CDR3, the DNA is TGTGCCAGCTCACCGAAGCGGGGGTCCAAAAAAGAGACCCAGTACTTC. Protein product: CASSPKRGSKKETQYF. Combining the CDR3 with reference TRBV18 and TRBJ2-5 gives the whole variable domain NAGVMQNPRHLVRRRGQEARLRCSPMKGHSHVYWYRQLPEEGLKFMVYLQKENIIDESGMPKERFSAEFPKEGPSILRIQQVVRGDSAAYFCASSPKRGSKKETQYFGPGTRLLVL.

The chain has TRBV14 and TRBJ2-2, with D unresolved. Germline V gene sequence: CDR1 SGHDN, CDR2 FVKESK. This CDR3 region has 13 residues. V lost 2 bases and J 3 bases, leaving 4 bases between the germline ends. DNA of the CDR3: TGTGCCAGCAGCCAACGGGACACCGGGGAGCTGTTTTTT. This translates into CASSQRDTGELFF.

There are a few counts of this clone. The V gene is TRBV27, the J gene TRBJ2-7; 7 bases align to TRBD1. Unmatched junction bases numbered 11, after V lost 6 bases and J lost 6 bases. In germline, CDR1 is MNHEY, CDR2 SMNVEV (reference sequence). The CDR3 extends over 14 amino acids. In DNA, the CDR3 is TGTGCCAGCAGGGCCCAAGGGGGCCCCAGCGAGCAGTACTTC. Residues: CASRAQGGPSEQYF.

The chain carries TRBV5-6 and TRBJ1-2, with 12 bases identical to TRBD1. Germline CDR1 SGHDT, CDR2 YYEEEE. The V gene end was trimmed by 3 bases and the J gene end by 0 bases; junction bases not matched to a gene: 6. CDR3 size: 17 residues. This CDR3 is CASSSGTGGYPNYGYTF. In nucleotides, the CDR3 is TGTGCCAGCAGCTCAGGGACAGGGGGCTATCCTAACTATGGCTACACCTTC. Variable domain in full (rest from reference TRBV5-6 and TRBJ1-2): DAGVTQSPTHLIKTRGQQVTLRCSPKSGHDTVSWYQQALGQGPQFIFQYYEEEERQRGNFPDRFSGHQFPNYSSELNVNALLLGDSALYLCASSSGTGGYPNYGYTFGSGTRLTVV.